This TCR beta chain was sequenced in a study of blood T cells in healthy people across ages. Study background: Template-switching capture recovered about one barcoded beta molecule per two T cells.

V lost 2 bases and J lost 6, with 16 bases in between. The CDR3 has 14 amino acids. In germline, CDR1 is DFQATT, CDR2 SNEGSKA (reference sequence). Collection of 8.5 to 10 milliliters of peripheral blood was performed for each donor. Through a sample-barcoded 5' primer and a J-beta primer mix, a second PCR was run for roughly 6 to 11 cycles. TCRdb re-called the 5' RACE reads through MiXCR, storing one row per CDR3 protein. The sample shows 650,000 to 800,000 distinct CDR3 sequences, roughly 44% of them seen only once. Study-wide points: Naive CD4+ cells and diversity were both higher in long-lived donors than in aged donors.

A word on this clonotype: Its matching antigen is unknown.

J is TRBJ1-2 and V is TRBV20-1, with D tentatively TRBD1 (5 bases). The origin of this receptor is a man aged 55 to 69 in good health. The sample was blood. CDR3 region: CSARLPGLSNGYTF. CDR3 bases: TGCAGTGCTAGATTACCGGGACTCTCAAATGGCTACACCTTC.